What follows are 14 T cell receptor beta chains derived from one specimen sequenced in a study of immune reconstitution after stem cell transplant in scleroderma. MiXCR, applied by TCRdb to the RT-PCR reads, yields one record per CDR3 protein. The table includes roughly 5,000 distinct CDR3 sequences, 8% detected once. This material was collected before or after autologous hematopoietic stem cell transplantation (not recorded which). The receptors come from a male donor with systemic sclerosis.

This clonotype was observed a handful of times. This sequence joins TRBV10-3 and TRBJ2-1, with 7 positions matching TRBD2. J gave up 4 bases and V 2 bases, and 5 bases lay outside the gene matches. CDR1 is ENHRY, CDR2 SYGVKD, per germline. The length of the CDR3 is 15 residues. The CDR3 DNA sequence: TGTGCCATCAGTGAGGGACTAGGGCCATACAATGAGCAGTTCTTC. Its protein product is CAISEGLGPYNEQFF.

There are a few counts of this clonotype. The chain recombines TRBV20-1 with TRBJ2-7; D may correspond to TRBD1 or TRBD2 (5 bases each). Germline V CDR1 and CDR2: DFQATT, SNEGSKA (reference sequence). The germline V and J ends were trimmed by 3 bases and 3 bases, with 15 bases remaining between them. This CDR3 spans 14 amino acids. The CDR3 sequence: CSASDIGAYYEQYF. CDR3 nucleotides: TGCAGTGCTAGTGATATCGGGGCTTACTACGAGCAGTACTTC.

V and J are TRBV29-1 and TRBJ1-6; weak D call: TRBD1 (6 bases). CDR3 length: 14 residues. Trimming stripped 6 bases from V and 6 bases from J, with 15 bases between. Germline CDR1 and CDR2: SQVTM and ANQGSEA. The CDR3 sequence is CSVREGQLNSPLHF. In DNA, the CDR3 is TGCAGCGTCCGCGAAGGACAGCTTAATTCACCCCTCCACTTT. Variable domain in full (rest from reference TRBV29-1 and TRBJ1-6): SAVISQKPSRDICQRGTSLTIQCQVDSQVTMMFWYRQQPGQSLTLIATANQGSEATYESGFVIDKFPISRPNLTFSTLTVSNMSPEDSSIYLCSVREGQLNSPLHFGNGTRLTVT.

The chain combines TRBV7-2 with TRBJ2-7; TRBD1 matches 9 bases. The germline V gene has CDR1 SGHTA and CDR2 FQGNSA. V lost 6 bases to trimming and J lost 4 bases; unmatched junction nucleotides: 10. The CDR3 length is 15 residues. CDR3 in amino acids: CASRPPGQGSYEQYF. The CDR3 nucleotides are TGTGCCAGCAGACCACCGGGACAGGGTTCATACGAGCAGTACTTC. The full variable domain, in which reference TRBV7-2 and TRBJ2-7 provide the parts outside the CDR3, is GAGVSQSPSNKVTEKGKDVELRCDPISGHTALYWYRQSLGQGLEFLIYFQGNSAPDKSGLPSDRFSAERTGGSVSTLTIQRTQQEDSAVYLCASRPPGQGSYEQYFGPGTRLTVT.

This sequence joins TRBV5-1 and TRBJ1-1; possibly TRBD1 for D (6 bases). V shed 1 base and J shed 8 bases, with 12 bases lying between them. The V gene's germline CDR1 is SGHRS and CDR2 YFSETQ. This CDR3 spans 13 amino acids. CDR3 bases: TGCGCCAGCAGCTTGTTAGATGACAGGGAAGCTTTCTTT. It specifies CASSLLDDREAFF.

The chain links TRBV5-1 to TRBJ1-1, with D possibly being TRBD1 (5 bases). Germline values: CDR1 SGHRS, CDR2 YFSETQ. Trimming cost V 4 bases and J 4 bases, with 14 bases left between them. The CDR3 runs to 14 residues. CDR3 residues: CASSRLGVGTEAFF. CDR3 nucleotides: TGCGCCAGCAGCCGTTTGGGGGTGGGCACTGAAGCTTTCTTT.

This clonotype was detected only a few times. The chain employs TRBV3-1 and TRBJ1-2; D is undetermined. V was clipped by 0 bases and J by 6 bases, with 8 bases between them. Germline lookup yields CDR1 LGHDT and CDR2 YNNKEL (reference sequence). This CDR3 comprises 13 residues. The CDR3: CASSQEQTNGYTF. CDR3 DNA: TGTGCCAGCAGCCAAGAGCAGACCAATGGCTACACCTTC.

The chain recombines TRBV12-3 or TRBV12-4 with TRBJ1-1, with 7 bases lining up with TRBD1. The V segment lost 3 bases and the J segment 7 bases; nucleotides outside the gene matches: 14. The CDR3 sequence is 16 residues long. The chain's CDR3 is CASSFGDRKSVREAFF. CDR3 coding DNA: TGTGCCAGCAGTTTCGGGGACAGAAAATCGGTCCGTGAAGCTTTCTTT.

This clonotype occurred a few times. The rearrangement joins TRBV28 to TRBJ2-1; TRBD1 matches at 7 bases. After removal of 4 bases from V and 4 bases from J, the junction contained 10 bases not matched to a gene. Per the germline V gene, CDR1 is MDHEN and CDR2 is SYDVKM. The CDR3 is made up of 16 amino acids. CDR3 sequence: CASSSFRDSTYNEQFF. As DNA, the CDR3 is TGTGCCAGCAGTTCCTTCCGGGACAGTACTTACAATGAGCAGTTCTTC.

In its sample, this clonotype was seen a few times. The chain carries TRBV5-5 and TRBJ2-3, with TRBD1 matching over 9 bases. The CDR3 has 17 amino acids. Germline V lookup: CDR1 SGHKS, CDR2 YYEKEE (reference sequence). With V trimmed by 0 bases and J by 1 base, 6 bases remained unmatched. As DNA, the CDR3 is TGTGCCAGCAGCTTGGTCGGGACAGGGTTAGGCACAGATACGCAGTATTTT. Its protein is CASSLVGTGLGTDTQYF.

This chain joins TRBV28 and TRBJ2-7, with 8 bases matching TRBD1. CDR3 length equals 15 residues. Germline loops: CDR1 MDHEN, CDR2 SYDVKM. The trim removed 5 bases at V and 5 bases at J, leaving 11 bases unmatched. CDR3 sequence reads: CASSVPSPGGNEQYF. The CDR3 coding sequence is TGTGCCAGCAGTGTCCCGAGCCCAGGGGGCAACGAGCAGTACTTC.

This clonotype has more than one count but fewer than ten. The J gene is TRBJ2-7, the V gene TRBV5-1, with 10 nucleotides matching TRBD1. J was trimmed by 5 bases and V by 4 bases; bases with no gene match: 9. The CDR3 contains 15 residues. Germline CDR1 SGHRS, CDR2 YFSETQ. In DNA form, the CDR3 reads TGCGCCAGCAGCGGTGGCGGGACAGGGGCCCACGAGCAGTACTTC. It translates to CASSGGGTGAHEQYF.

The rearrangement uses TRBV5-4 and TRBJ2-7; D is perhaps TRBD2 (6 bases). CDR1 and CDR2 from the germline V gene are SGHNT and YYREEE (reference sequence). V lost 0 bases to trimming and J lost 2 bases, with 15 bases between them. CDR3 length equals 16 residues. The CDR3 coding sequence is TGTGCCAGCAGCTTGGAGCCGGGGGTCGAAGCCTACGAGCAGTACTTC. Encoded protein: CASSLEPGVEAYEQYF.

V is TRBV2 and J is TRBJ2-6, with a weak D call TRBD2 (6 bases). The germline V and J ends were trimmed by 10 bases and 1 base, with 32 bases remaining between them. The CDR3 runs 21 residues. The germline CDR1 and CDR2 sequences are SNHLY and FYNNEI. CDR3 sequence: CAIYNPTGIWRTNSGANVLTF. CDR3 nucleotides: TGTGCCATCTACAACCCGACGGGGATATGGCGGACTAATTCTGGGGCCAACGTCCTGACTTTC.